This TCR beta chain was sequenced in a study of cytomegalovirus exposure and HLA in healthy donors. PCR employed 60 Vbeta and 13 Jbeta primers. Sequenced by immunoSEQ multiplex PCR; TCRdb stores in-frame clones only, minus some. The sample data list 110,000 to 150,000 clones. The CDR3 extends over 13 amino acids. Germline CDR1 is SQVTM and CDR2 is ANQGSEA. Deletions cut 4 bases from V and 5 bases from J, with 11 bases between. Worth noting for this clone: This same CDR3 is encoded by further DNA sequences in the sample.

The chain carries TRBV29-1 and TRBJ2-2; D gene uncertain. The TCR sequence derives from a male donor in good health and CMV-seronegative. The sample consisted of PBMCs. CDR3 DNA sequence: TGCAGCGTTGCCAGGCGTGGGACCGGGGAGCTGTTTTTT. Amino acids: CSVARRGTGELFF.